One sample yielded the 27 T cell receptor beta chains listed below, sequenced in a study of blood T cells in healthy people across ages. Together with a sample-barcoded 5' primer, a J-beta primer mix was included in a second PCR lasting about 7 to 11 cycles. One entry per CDR3 protein, called by TCRdb with MiXCR from the 5' RACE reads. The data show 1.8 million or so distinct CDR3 sequences, roughly two fifths seen once. The sample was blood. Every receptor here comes from a human donor in good health.

This clonotype was seen many times. V is TRBV10-3 and J is TRBJ2-1, with 10 bases fitting TRBD1. CDR1 and CDR2 (germline): ENHRY, SYGVKD. The CDR3 is 17 residues long. V shed 6 bases and J 3 bases; nucleotides not matched to a gene: 11. The CDR3 DNA is TGTGCCATCAGCGGAGATTTCGGGACAGGGGACTACAATGAGCAGTTCTTC. This encodes CAISGDFGTGDYNEQFF.

The V call is TRBV28, the J call TRBJ2-3; D is perhaps TRBD1 (5 bases). Looked up from germline, CDR1 is MDHEN and CDR2 is SYDVKM. V gave up 2 bases and J gave up 4 bases, with 10 bases separating them. The CDR3 length is 14 residues. The CDR3 loop is CASSLRGRSDTQYF. The CDR3 DNA reads as TGTGCCAGCAGTTTAAGGGGAAGATCAGATACGCAGTATTTT. The variable domain in full, completed from reference TRBV28 and TRBJ2-3, reads DVKVTQSSRYLVKRTGEKVFLECVQDMDHENMFWYRQDPGLGLRLIYFSYDVKMKEKGDIPEGYSVSREKKERFSLILESASTNQTSMYLCASSLRGRSDTQYFGPGTRLTVL.

This clonotype was detected a few times. The rearrangement links TRBV6-5 to TRBJ1-4; no firm D call. Deletions cut 5 bases from V and 10 bases from J, with 17 bases between. The CDR3 totals 14 residues. Germline CDR1 is MNHEY and CDR2 is SVGAGI. The CDR3 is CASSIILESGKLFF. CDR3 nucleotide sequence: TGTGCCAGCAGTATTATCCTCGAGAGCGGAAAACTGTTTTTT.

V gene TRBV7-2 combines with J gene TRBJ2-7, with D perhaps matching TRBD1 (7 bases). V lost 5 bases and J 6 bases, leaving 23 bases between the germline ends. The length of the CDR3 is 16 residues. CDR1 and CDR2 from the germline V gene are SGHTA and FQGNSA. The CDR3 DNA reads as TGTGCCAGCAGCAACCAACCGACAGGGACTGGTGGCGAGCAGTACTTC. It yields the protein CASSNQPTGTGGEQYF.

The chain combines TRBV7-2 with TRBJ1-1, with TRBD1 identical over 7 bases. V trimming: 5 bases; J trimming: 10 bases; junction bases outside the gene matches: 10. Germline CDR1 and CDR2: SGHTA and FQGNSA. The CDR3 totals 13 residues. The CDR3 region has the DNA TGTGCCAGCAGCCCCCCAGGGGGGCTTGGAGCTTTCTTT. It encodes CASSPPGGLGAFF.

The chain joins TRBV6-6 to TRBJ2-2; D not resolved. Germline-derived CDR1 and CDR2 are MNHNY and SVGAGI (reference sequence). Trimming pared 11 bases from V and 0 bases from J, leaving 13 bases between. The CDR3 covers 14 residues. The CDR3 protein is CAGNKGTNTGELFF. CDR3 coding DNA: TGTGCCGGAAATAAAGGAACGAACACCGGGGAGCTGTTTTTT.

The V call is TRBV7-9, the J call TRBJ1-6; D unresolved. CDR1 is SEHNR, CDR2 FQNEAQ, per germline (reference sequence). V lost 3 bases to trimming and J lost 10 bases, with 10 bases between them. This CDR3 is 13 amino acids long. CDR3 nucleotides: TGTGCCAGCAGCTTCCGGGAAGGATCACCCCTCCACTTT. This encodes CASSFREGSPLHF.

J is TRBJ2-7 and V is TRBV6-5; 15 nucleotides match TRBD2. V lost 0 bases and J lost 1; bases outside the gene matches: 4. CDR1 MNHEY and CDR2 SVGAGI come from the germline V gene. This CDR3 spans 18 amino acids. The CDR3 loop is CASSYSRTSGGESYEQYF. In nucleotides, the CDR3 is TGTGCCAGCAGTTACTCGCGGACTAGCGGGGGGGAATCCTACGAGCAGTACTTC.

This chain uses TRBV2 with TRBJ1-2; D might be TRBD1 (5 bases). The germline V gene encodes CDR1 SNHLY and CDR2 FYNNEI. The germline V and J ends were trimmed by 6 bases and 7 bases, with 15 bases remaining between them. The CDR3 is made up of 13 amino acids. This chain's CDR3 is CASRDRGTGGYTF. The CDR3 region has the DNA TGTGCCAGCAGGGACCGAGGGACGGGTGGCTACACCTTC.

The gene calls are TRBV4-3 and TRBJ2-1; no reliable D call. The germline V gene encodes CDR1 LGHNA and CDR2 YSLEER. CDR3 length equals 16 residues. V was pared by 2 bases and J by 10 bases, with 21 bases between. As DNA, the CDR3 is TGCGCCAGCAGCCAAAACCTGGCTACACCTTGGGGAGAGCAGTTCTTC. Its translation is CASSQNLATPWGEQFF.

This chain links TRBV9 with TRBJ1-2; TRBD1 matches 7 bases. V was pared by 4 bases and J by 8 bases, with 11 bases of the junction left unmatched. This CDR3 is 14 amino acids long. CDR1 is SGDLS and CDR2 is YYNGEE in the germline V gene. CDR3 protein: CASSRQGGGVGYTF. The CDR3 nucleotides read TGTGCCAGCAGCCGACAAGGGGGCGGTGTAGGCTACACCTTC.

This clonotype was observed a few times. The chain links TRBV4-1 to TRBJ2-3; TRBD2 matches at 7 bases. The CDR3 consists of 17 residues. The ends lost 0 bases at V and 4 bases at J; junction bases unmatched: 10. Germline assignment: CDR1 MGHRA and CDR2 YSYEKL. The CDR3 DNA follows: TGCGCCAGCAGCCAAGATGGGGGGGAGGAGGTCGCAGATACGCAGTATTTT. Protein product: CASSQDGGEEVADTQYF.

To note about this clonotype: Its ends do not fully match the called genes, so a read error is possible. V is TRBV12-3 or TRBV12-4 and J is TRBJ2-1, with D possibly being TRBD2 (6 bases). The length of the CDR3 is 13 residues. The CDR3: CASSTGLYNERFF. DNA for the CDR3: TGTGCCAGCAGTACGGGACTCTACAATGAGCGGTTCTTC.

This clonotype came up a few times. It may be a read error: a sequence one base away is much more abundant. The chain links TRBV24-1 to TRBJ2-6; D remains ambiguous. Germline V gene lookup returns CDR1 KGHDR and CDR2 SFDVKD. This CDR3 has 13 amino acids. Trimming removed 11 bases from V and 0 bases from J, with 7 bases in between. CDR3: CANRSSGANVLTF. For the CDR3, the DNA is TGTGCCAACAGAAGCTCTGGGGCCAACGTCCTGACTTTC.

The CDR3 is CASSQDRTTQYF. The CDR3 DNA is TGTGCCAGCAGCCAAGATCGGACTACGCAGTATTTT. The chain uses TRBV7-3 and TRBJ2-3; D call uncertain. CDR1 is SGHTA, CDR2 FQGTGA, per germline. The V end lost 5 bases, the J end lost 8 bases, and 11 bases lay between the germline ends. The CDR3 extends over 12 amino acids.

There are a few counts of this clonotype. The chain uses TRBV7-8 and TRBJ2-6, with 8 bases that match TRBD1. From germline, CDR1 is SGHVS and CDR2 FQNEAQ. V shed 5 bases, J shed 4 bases, and the junction held 19 bases outside the gene matches. The CDR3 is made up of 20 amino acids. For the CDR3, the DNA is TGTGCCAGCAGCCCTGCCCAGGGGGCTCTTGCTCTGAGAGGGGCCAACGTCCTGACTTTC. Its protein is CASSPAQGALALRGANVLTF.

This clonotype occurred a few times. V gene TRBV20-1 combines with J gene TRBJ2-5; the match to TRBD2 covers 7 bases. V trimming: 1 base; J trimming: 4 bases; junction bases outside the gene matches: 9. This CDR3 has 15 residues. Per germline, CDR1 DFQATT and CDR2 SNEGSKA (reference sequence). This CDR3 is CSARGGGGSGETQYF. In DNA form, the CDR3 reads TGCAGTGCTAGAGGCGGGGGAGGGTCTGGAGAGACCCAGTACTTC.

In this sample, this clonotype turned up a few times. This chain joins TRBV7-2 and TRBJ2-1; either TRBD1 or TRBD2 may supply D (5 bases each). V lost 5 bases and J 7 bases, leaving 15 bases between the germline ends. This CDR3 is built from 14 residues. Germline CDR1 and CDR2: SGHTA and FQGNSA. This CDR3 is CASSPWDGGNEQFF. CDR3 coding DNA: TGTGCCAGCAGCCCCTGGGACGGTGGAAATGAGCAGTTCTTC.

This clonotype has ten or more counts. The chain has TRBV7-2 and TRBJ2-7; TRBD2 is a possible D gene (6 bases). The CDR3 runs 14 residues. V was clipped by 5 bases and J by 5 bases, with 16 bases between them. CDR1 SGHTA and CDR2 FQGNSA come from the germline V gene. The CDR3 sequence is CASSHTSREDEQYF. The CDR3 DNA reads as TGTGCCAGCAGCCACACGTCCAGGGAGGACGAGCAGTACTTC.

CDR3 residues: CASSRWDSHNEQFF. As DNA, the CDR3 is TGTGCCAGCAGCCGATGGGACAGTCACAATGAGCAGTTCTTC. The chain employs TRBV25-1 and TRBJ2-1; the match to TRBD1 covers 7 bases. V lost 6 bases and J lost 5; bases outside the gene matches: 7. CDR1 is MGHDK, CDR2 SYGVNS, per germline. This CDR3 has 14 amino acids. The whole variable domain, remainder taken from reference TRBV25-1 and TRBJ2-1, is EADIYQTPRYLVIGTGKKITLECSQTMGHDKMYWYQQDPGMELHLIHYSYGVNSTEKGDLSSESTVSRIRTEHFPLTLESARPSHTSQYLCASSRWDSHNEQFFGPGTRLTVL.

Only a few counts were recorded for this clonotype. Compared with germline, one end of the junction differs, possibly owing to a read error. The J gene is TRBJ1-2, the V gene TRBV7-9; 8 bases map to TRBD1. CDR1 and CDR2 (germline): SEHNR, FQNEAQ (reference sequence). The CDR3 runs to 17 residues. The CDR3: CASSLEDSWAGGDGCTF. Written as DNA, the CDR3 is TGTGCCAGCAGTTTAGAGGATAGTTGGGCAGGGGGCGATGGCTGCACCTTC. Supplemented by reference TRBV7-9 and TRBJ1-2, the full variable domain reads DTGVSQNPRHKITKRGQNVTFRCDPISEHNRLYWYRQTLGQGPEFLTYFQNEAQLEKSRLLSDRFSAERPKGSFSTLEIQRTEQGDSAMYLCASSLEDSWAGGDGCTFGSGTRLTVV.

This clonotype appeared a few times. This chain connects TRBV18 to TRBJ2-3; 7 bases line up with TRBD1. V was clipped by 1 base and J by 4 bases; unmatched bases: 8. Germline CDR1 is KGHSH and CDR2 is LQKENI. The CDR3 is 16 residues long. CDR3 residues: CASSPLRTGEPDTQYF. The CDR3 coding sequence is TGTGCCAGCTCACCACTCCGAACAGGGGAACCAGATACGCAGTATTTT.

The chain is built from TRBV5-1 and TRBJ2-5; D is unclear. The CDR3 contains 16 residues. CDR1 and CDR2 (germline): SGHRS, YFSETQ. With 5 bases removed from V and 4 bases from J, the gap between germline ends came to 21 bases. The chain's CDR3 is CASSKPQWGRRETQYF. CDR3 DNA sequence: TGCGCCAGCAGTAAGCCTCAGTGGGGTCGAAGAGAGACCCAGTACTTC.

This clonotype has a count of ten or more. The chain joins TRBV7-2 to TRBJ2-7; unclear D gene. Germline loops: CDR1 SGHTA, CDR2 FQGNSA. The CDR3 loop spans 13 amino acids. V was trimmed by 5 bases and J by 5 bases, leaving 13 bases between them. The CDR3 spells CASSLTISHEQYF. The CDR3 DNA sequence: TGTGCCAGCAGCCTTACAATTAGCCACGAGCAGTACTTC.

This clonotype was picked up one time. The limits of the CDR3 on the DNA are not certain, so only TCRdb's listed CDR3 is given. The chain has TRBV4-3 and TRBJ2-7; the table's D call, TRBD2, has no DNA check behind it. The CDR3 spans 14 residues, counting both ends. The germline V gene has CDR1 LGHNA and CDR2 YSLEER. The CDR3 region is CASSVGEGSYERYF.

This chain uses TRBV5-1 with TRBJ2-1; 7 bases match TRBD2. This CDR3 is built from 15 residues. Trimming at V came to 7 bases and at J to 8 bases, leaving 15 bases not matched to a gene. Germline V CDR1 and CDR2: SGHRS, YFSETQ. This chain's CDR3 is CASGASERGVYEQFF. The CDR3 DNA is TGCGCCAGCGGCGCGAGTGAGCGGGGCGTCTATGAGCAGTTCTTC.

In this sample, this clonotype turned up a few times. This chain uses TRBV12-3 or TRBV12-4 with TRBJ1-2; a weak D match, TRBD1 (6 bases). The CDR3 length is 12 residues. Trimming pared 7 bases from V and 7 bases from J, leaving 13 bases between. The CDR3 reads CASTKTGTGYTF. As DNA, the CDR3 is TGTGCCAGCACCAAAACAGGGACTGGCTACACCTTC.